A selection of T cell receptor beta chains follows, all from one sample in a study of cytomegalovirus exposure and HLA in healthy donors. TCRdb's table, derived via immunoSEQ multiplex PCR, lists solely in-frame clones and lacks some. The data contain fewer than 200,000 clones, 84% of them singletons. The sequenced sample was PBMCs. Source of these receptors: a girl aged 2-9 years in good health and CMV-seropositive. CDR3s include the opening cysteine and the closing phenylalanine or tryptophan. D genes are given only for firm matches. A clone size is listed for some rows: how often the clone was seen (once, few, many), or a class if it is expanded.

TRBV7-9,TRBJ2-7,-,-,CASSSTGGYDVQYF,TGTGCCAGCAGCTCGACGGGCGGGTATGATGTGCAGTACTTC
TRBV19,TRBJ1-2,-,TRBD1,CASSRFWGQGDDGYTF,TGTGCCAGTAGTCGCTTCTGGGGACAGGGGGACGATGGCTACACCTTC
TRBV6-5,TRBJ2-5,-,TRBD2,CATRRAGYWEQYF,TGTGCCACCCGTCGAGCGGGATATTGGGAGCAGTACTTC
TRBV10-2,TRBJ2-1,-,TRBD2,CAILTSGRRSGANEQFF,TGCGCCATCCTGACTAGCGGGAGACGAAGTGGGGCCAATGAGCAGTTCTTC
TRBV11-3,TRBJ2-5,-,TRBD2,CASSPGLAGGEETQYF,TGTGCCAGCAGCCCAGGACTAGCGGGAGGAGAAGAGACCCAGTACTTC
TRBV9,TRBJ2-1,-,TRBD2,CASSPGLAGLADNEQFF,TGTGCCAGCAGCCCCGGACTAGCGGGGTTAGCTGACAATGAGCAGTTCTTC
TRBV27,TRBJ2-3,-,-,CASSLGTGVGTQYF,TGTGCCAGCAGCCTCGGCACGGGAGTGGGTACGCAGTATTTT
TRBV4-1,TRBJ1-5,few,-,CASSQVVVNQPQHF,TGCGCCAGCAGCCAAGTTGTCGTCAATCAGCCCCAGCATTTT
TRBV30,TRBJ1-5,few,-,CAWSVRVSNQPQHF,TGTGCCTGGAGTGTGAGGGTCAGCAATCAGCCCCAGCATTTT
TRBV9,TRBJ2-1,-,TRBD2,CASSVTSGRGSYNEQFF,TGTGCCAGCAGCGTTACTAGCGGGAGGGGCTCCTACAATGAGCAGTTCTTC
TRBV5-6,TRBJ1-4,-,TRBD1,CASSSPGQGDEKLFF,TGTGCCAGCAGCTCTCCGGGACAGGGGGATGAAAAACTGTTTTTT
TRBV21-1,TRBJ2-1,-,-,CATFRGQNAEQFF,TGTGCCACTTTCCGGGGACAGAACGCTGAGCAGTTCTTC
TRBV18,TRBJ2-7,-,TRBD1,CASSPTSGGSYEQYF,TGTGCCAGCTCACCAACGTCAGGGGGTTCCTACGAGCAGTACTTC
TRBV7-6,TRBJ2-7,-,TRBD2,CASSLREGIEQYF,TGTGCCAGCAGCTTAAGGGAGGGGATAGAGCAGTACTTC
TRBV9,TRBJ1-3,-,-,CASSVSQGTSSGNTIYF,TGTGCCAGCAGCGTATCCCAGGGTACGTCCTCGGGAAACACCATATATTTT
TRBV29-1,TRBJ1-2,-,TRBD1,CSVEGTGASNGHTF,TGCAGCGTTGAGGGGACAGGGGCGTCTAATGGCCACACCTTC
TRBV7-9,TRBJ2-7,-,TRBD2,CASSAGLAYEQYF,TGCGCCAGCAGCGCGGGACTAGCCTACGAGCAGTACTTC
TRBV9,TRBJ2-5,-,TRBD2,CASSVGTSQETQYF,TGTGCCAGCAGCGTAGGGACTAGCCAAGAGACCCAGTACTTC
TRBV7-9,TRBJ1-4,few,-,CASSLGDRTDANEKLFF,TGTGCCAGCAGCCTCGGCGACAGAACGGATGCTAATGAAAAACTGTTTTTT
TRBV29-1,TRBJ1-2,-,TRBD1,CSVSLTGNYGYTF,TGCAGCGTTTCCCTGACAGGGAACTATGGCTACACCTTC
TRBV2,TRBJ1-3,-,-,CASSEVGTGAGNTIYF,TGTGCCAGCAGTGAAGTAGGGACTGGGGCTGGAAACACCATATATTTT
TRBV7-9,TRBJ1-4,-,-,CATSQIFATNEKLFF,TGTGCCACCTCACAGATCTTTGCAACTAATGAAAAACTGTTTTTT
TRBV6-1,TRBJ2-1,-,-,CASSERGGSYNEQFF,TGTGCCAGCAGTGAAAGAGGGGGATCCTACAATGAGCAGTTCTTC
TRBV5-1,TRBJ1-5,few,TRBD1,CASREGQGIGQPQHF,TGCGCCAGCAGGGAGGGACAGGGGATCGGTCAGCCCCAGCATTTT
TRBV4-1,TRBJ1-1,-,-,CASSPLRARGTEAFF,TGCGCCAGCAGCCCTCTGAGGGCGCGGGGCACTGAAGCTTTCTTT